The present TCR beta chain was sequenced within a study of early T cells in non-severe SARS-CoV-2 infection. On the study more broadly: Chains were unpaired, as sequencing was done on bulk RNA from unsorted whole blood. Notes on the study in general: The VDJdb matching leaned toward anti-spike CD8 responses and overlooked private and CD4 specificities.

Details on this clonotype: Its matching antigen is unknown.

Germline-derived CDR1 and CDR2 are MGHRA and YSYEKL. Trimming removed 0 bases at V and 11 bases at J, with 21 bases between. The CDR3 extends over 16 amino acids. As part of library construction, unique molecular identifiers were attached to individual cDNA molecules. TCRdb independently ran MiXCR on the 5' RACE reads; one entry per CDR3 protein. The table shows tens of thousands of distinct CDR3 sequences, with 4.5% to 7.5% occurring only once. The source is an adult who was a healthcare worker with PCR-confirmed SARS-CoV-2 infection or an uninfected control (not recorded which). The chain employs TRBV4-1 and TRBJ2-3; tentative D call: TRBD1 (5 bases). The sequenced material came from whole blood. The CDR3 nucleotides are TGCGCCAGCAGCCAAGATTTGACAGAAAGTTTCGTACGGCAGTATTTT. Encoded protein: CASSQDLTESFVRQYF.